This T cell receptor (beta chain) derives from a study of cytomegalovirus exposure and HLA in healthy donors. Study conclusions and caveats: The dataset shows that most TCR sequences were rare, while some public TCRs occurred in many donors. The study listed 150 to 200 cytomegalovirus-associated TCR beta chains. Earlier analysis found most TCR beta V segments productive about 87% or about 30% of the time. The later analysis indicated that the majority of CMV-associated TCR beta chains appeared HLA-restricted.

Turning to this clone: The antigen remains undetermined.

The CDR3 spans 14 residues. The germline V gene encodes CDR1 MNHNS and CDR2 SASEGT. Trimming took off 1 base at V and 6 bases at J, with 13 bases between the two ends. 60 Vbeta and 13 Jbeta primers were used in PCR. Here immunoSEQ multiplex PCR was the method, and the copy in TCRdb shows in-frame clones only, minus some. This sample's clone table lists just over 150,000 clones. The chain joins TRBV6-1 to TRBJ2-7, with TRBD1 as a possible D gene (6 bases). The TCR was taken from a man aged 30 to 45 in good health and CMV-seronegative. Input material: PBMCs. As DNA, the CDR3 is TGTGCCAGCAGTGAAGGAACAGGGAGTGGCGAGCAGTACTTC. It specifies CASSEGTGSGEQYF.